The 21 T cell receptor beta chains in this list originate from one sample, sequenced in a study of blood T cell repertoires in COVID-19. The data were produced by immunoSEQ multiplex PCR, yet TCRdb's version contains in-frame clones alone and is incomplete. This sample has about 230,000 clones; roughly 88% occur once, and the top ten carry about 2.5%. Specimen: PBMCs or T cells enriched from blood (not recorded which). The receptors come from a woman aged 40 to 50 with acute COVID-19.

The chain recombines TRBV5-1 with TRBJ1-2; weak D call: TRBD1 (5 bases). The germline V and J ends were trimmed by 4 bases and 2 bases, with 9 bases remaining between them. The CDR3 totals 13 residues. Per the germline V gene, CDR1 is SGHRS and CDR2 is YFSETQ. The CDR3 DNA reads as TGCGCCAGCAGCCCGACAGAAAACTATGGCTACACCTTC. It translates to CASSPTENYGYTF.

The rearrangement uses TRBV5-1 and TRBJ2-1, with D maybe TRBD1 (5 bases). The germline V gene encodes CDR1 SGHRS and CDR2 YFSETQ. The CDR3 is 15 amino acids. V was cut by 0 bases and J by 4 bases, with 11 bases left in between. The CDR3 spells CASSLGQGWYNEQFF. Written as DNA, the CDR3 is TGCGCCAGCAGCTTGGGGCAGGGTTGGTACAATGAGCAGTTCTTC.

Regarding this clone: The sample carries other DNA sequences with the same CDR3. The chain uses TRBV9 and TRBJ1-6; 7 bases align to TRBD1. CDR1 is SGDLS and CDR2 is YYNGEE in the germline V gene. V trimming: 1 base; J trimming: 4 bases; junction bases outside the gene matches: 5. There are 16 residues in the CDR3. The CDR3 region has the DNA TGTGCCAGCAGCGTAACGAGGGACAGATATAATTCACCCCTCCACTTT. Its protein product is CASSVTRDRYNSPLHF.

The chain uses TRBV2 and TRBJ2-6; D gene uncertain. V was cut by 5 bases and J by 2 bases, with 10 bases left in between. The CDR3 is 15 residues long. Germline V gene sequence: CDR1 SNHLY, CDR2 FYNNEI. This CDR3 reads CASSFRLAGANVLTF. The CDR3 nucleotides are TGTGCCAGCAGTTTTAGGCTAGCTGGGGCCAACGTCCTGACTTTC. Combining the CDR3 with reference TRBV2 and TRBJ2-6 gives the whole variable domain EPEVTQTPSHQVTQMGQEVILRCVPISNHLYFYWYRQILGQKVEFLVSFYNNEISEKSEIFDDQFSVERPDGSNFTLKIRSTKLEDSAMYFCASSFRLAGANVLTFGAGSRLTVL.

This clone has a handful of counts. The chain carries TRBV7-8 and TRBJ1-2, with TRBD1 identical over 10 bases. The CDR3 spans 15 residues. The V and J ends lost 5 bases and 4 bases, in that order; junction bases with no gene match: 7. CDR1 and CDR2 from the germline V gene are SGHVS and FQNEAQ. CDR3 sequence (DNA): TGTGCCAGCAGCCCTAGGGACAGGGGAGGCTATGGCTACACCTTC. It is translated as CASSPRDRGGYGYTF.

This clone was observed a single time. The rearrangement uses TRBV5-6 and TRBJ2-7; a weak D match, TRBD1 (6 bases). The CDR3 has 12 amino acids. V dropped 3 bases and J dropped 12 bases, with 16 bases sitting between them. Germline loops: CDR1 SGHDT, CDR2 YYEEEE. The CDR3 sequence is CASSWQGPLSYV. The DNA of the CDR3 is TGTGCCAGCAGCTGGCAGGGGCCGCTGTCGTACGTC.

This clone was seen a few times. This chain links TRBV5-1 with TRBJ2-7; TRBD1 aligns across 8 bases. V lost 4 bases, J lost 7 bases, and 7 bases stayed unmatched. The length of the CDR3 is 13 residues. Germline loops: CDR1 SGHRS, CDR2 YFSETQ. The CDR3 protein is CASSATGAGEQYF. The CDR3 DNA is TGCGCCAGCAGCGCGACAGGGGCTGGAGAGCAGTACTTC.

In nucleotides, the CDR3 is TGTGCCAGCAGTGAAGTTCGTAGCGCGGATACGCAGTATTTT. This codes for CASSEVRSADTQYF. The chain recombines TRBV2 with TRBJ2-3; D perhaps matches TRBD2 (5 bases). This CDR3 is 14 amino acids long. The V gene's germline CDR1 is SNHLY and CDR2 FYNNEI. V was clipped by 1 base and J by 6 bases, with 11 bases between them.

The V call is TRBV7-2, the J call TRBJ1-2, with D uncertain. The V end was cut by 5 bases, the J end by 2 bases, with 15 bases between. CDR3 length: 15 amino acids. Germline CDR1 reads SGHTA; CDR2 reads FQGNSA. DNA for the CDR3: TGTGCCAGCAGCCCAAGGAGGGCGGGGAACTATGGCTACACCTTC. Translation: CASSPRRAGNYGYTF.

V and J are TRBV7-2 and TRBJ1-2; a possible D gene is TRBD1 (5 bases). The ends were cut back, 2 bases at V and 3 bases at J, with 13 bases in the middle. The CDR3 covers 15 residues. Germline CDR1 is SGHTA and CDR2 is FQGNSA. CDR3 protein: CASSLHGGTDYGYTF. In DNA form, the CDR3 reads TGTGCCAGCAGCTTACATGGGGGGACGGACTATGGCTACACCTTC.

The chain recombines TRBV6-5 with TRBJ2-1; 7 nucleotides line up with TRBD2. In germline, CDR1 is MNHEY, CDR2 SVGAGI. This CDR3 comprises 15 residues. With 0 bases clipped from V and 6 bases from J, the junction kept 5 bases outside the gene matches. The CDR3 reads CASSYSRGGSNEQFF. In DNA form, the CDR3 reads TGTGCCAGCAGTTACTCGAGAGGCGGGAGCAATGAGCAGTTCTTC.

This rearrangement joins TRBV5-1 to TRBJ1-1; 10 bases fit TRBD1. The germline V gene has CDR1 SGHRS and CDR2 YFSETQ. Trimming took 9 bases from V and 1 from J; bases not matched to a gene: 6. There are 14 residues in the CDR3. The chain's CDR3 is CATGQGSPNTEAFF. The CDR3 DNA follows: TGCGCCACGGGACAGGGGTCCCCGAACACTGAAGCTTTCTTT.

This clone was detected a few times. The chain links TRBV29-1 to TRBJ2-1, with 10 nucleotides matching TRBD2. The CDR3 is 14 residues long. V shed 1 base and J 9 bases; nucleotides not matched to a gene: 6. The germline V gene encodes CDR1 SQVTM and CDR2 ANQGSEA. The chain's CDR3 is CSVEGGTSVSEQFF. The CDR3 coding sequence is TGCAGCGTTGAAGGGGGGACTAGCGTTAGTGAGCAGTTCTTC.

The chain employs TRBV11-3 and TRBJ2-2; 9 bases line up with TRBD1. J lost 3 bases, V lost 1 base, and 0 bases had no gene match. CDR3 length: 15 residues. Germline V gene lookup returns CDR1 SGHNT and CDR2 YENEEA. The DNA for the CDR3 is TGTGCCAGCAGCTTAGGGACAGGGGACACCGGGGAGCTGTTTTTT. Protein sequence: CASSLGTGDTGELFF.

Comment on this clone: The junction departs from the called germline gene at one end, perhaps through a read error. Additional DNA sequences in this sample encode the identical CDR3. The CDR3 nucleotides read TGTGCCAGCAGCCTAGGGACAGGAGACTATGGCTACACCTTC. Translation gives CASSLGTGDYGYTF. The chain uses TRBV13 and TRBJ1-2, with 8 bases matching TRBD1. Looked up from germline, CDR1 is PRHDT and CDR2 is FYEKMQ (reference sequence). The CDR3 loop spans 14 amino acids.

This clone was seen only a few times. The chain employs TRBV4-3 and TRBJ2-7, with 9 bases identical to TRBD2. The CDR3 has 18 amino acids. J gave up 4 bases and V 0 bases, and 13 bases lay outside the gene matches. Germline loops: CDR1 LGHNA, CDR2 YSLEER. The CDR3, as DNA: TGCGCCAGCAGCCAAGATCTCTGGAACGCGGGGGGGCGGTACGAGCAGTACTTC. Translated: CASSQDLWNAGGRYEQYF.

This clone was detected only a few times. V is TRBV6-5 and J is TRBJ2-1; 9 nucleotides align to TRBD1. Per germline, CDR1 MNHEY and CDR2 SVGAGI. The CDR3 is 14 amino acids. J was trimmed by 6 bases and V by 7 bases; bases with no gene match: 7. The CDR3, as DNA: TGTGCCAGCACCGGGACAGGGACGATCAATGAGCAGTTCTTC. Its protein product is CASTGTGTINEQFF.

The rearrangement uses TRBV12-3 or TRBV12-4 and TRBJ1-2; no clear D. The CDR3 totals 13 residues. Trimming removed 5 bases from V and 6 bases from J, with 13 bases in between. The CDR3 protein is CASSQAGMHGYTF. In DNA, the CDR3 is TGTGCCAGCAGTCAGGCCGGGATGCATGGCTACACCTTC.

This chain connects TRBV7-2 to TRBJ1-1; D may be TRBD1 (5 bases). CDR1 and CDR2 (germline): SGHTA, FQGNSA. Trimming took off 5 bases at V and 0 bases at J, with 22 bases between the two ends. The CDR3 contains 18 residues. The CDR3 region has the DNA TGTGCCAGCAGCCCCCCCGGGGGGTGGGTGACTATGAACACTGAAGCTTTCTTT. Translating it yields CASSPPGGWVTMNTEAFF. Using reference TRBV7-2 and TRBJ1-1 for the parts outside the CDR3, the full variable domain is GAGVSQSPSNKVTEKGKDVELRCDPISGHTALYWYRQSLGQGLEFLIYFQGNSAPDKSGLPSDRFSAERTGGSVSTLTIQRTQQEDSAVYLCASSPPGGWVTMNTEAFFGQGTRLTVV.

V usage is TRBV19 and J usage is TRBJ2-2; 7 nucleotides align to TRBD2. This CDR3 comprises 15 residues. J gave up 4 bases and V 7 bases, and 9 bases lay outside the gene matches. Germline CDR1 is LNHDA and CDR2 is SQIVND (reference sequence). CDR3 DNA sequence: TGTGCCAGTACCCCGGGGGGAGGGATCACCGGGGAGCTGTTTTTT. This sequence encodes CASTPGGGITGELFF.

V usage is TRBV6-5 and J usage is TRBJ2-1, with 8 bases identical to TRBD2. The CDR3 loop spans 12 amino acids. J gave up 8 bases and V 6 bases, and 3 bases lay outside the gene matches. Germline V gene sequence: CDR1 MNHEY, CDR2 SVGAGI. The chain's CDR3 is CASRSGLDEQFF. The CDR3 bases are TGTGCCAGCAGGTCGGGACTAGATGAGCAGTTCTTC.